This T cell receptor beta chain is from a study of cytomegalovirus exposure and HLA in healthy donors. Study-wide results and caveats: In a later analysis, TCR beta V- and J-gene trimming showed a link to a missense DCLRE1C variant. It was 150 to 200 TCR beta chains that were listed as cytomegalovirus-associated.

PCR was performed using 60 Vbeta and 13 Jbeta primers. TCRdb keeps only in-frame clones here, not all; method: immunoSEQ multiplex PCR. Of about 130,000 clones listed, more than 70% were seen once; the top ten hold around 4%. There are 15 residues in the CDR3. V trimming: 0 bases; J trimming: 6 bases; junction bases outside the gene matches: 5. Germline-derived CDR1 and CDR2 are LNHNV and YYDKDF (reference sequence). This clone was recorded only once. Its antigen is as yet unknown. The chain uses TRBV15 and TRBJ1-5, with TRBD1 matching 7 bases. The sequencing input was PBMCs. The sequence was collected from a man aged 30 to 39 in good health and CMV-seronegative. CDR3 sequence: CATSRDQGVGQPQHF. The CDR3 DNA sequence: TGTGCCACCAGCAGAGATCAGGGGGTGGGTCAGCCCCAGCATTTT.